The rows below give T cell receptor beta chains drawn from one sample of a study of OX40 agonist ivuxolimab in advanced cancers. Assay used: immunoSEQ multiplex PCR; TCRdb lists only in-frame clones, some missing. The sample lists 55,000 or so clones; around nine tenths were seen once. The sequenced sample was CD4+ or CD8+ T cells sorted from blood, obtained in a trial of the OX40 agonist ivuxolimab. Receptors were obtained from an adult with an advanced solid tumor such as melanoma, head and neck, liver or kidney cancer. The CDR3 runs from the conserved cysteine through the conserved F or W. Fields, in order: V gene, CDR3 protein.

TRBV5-1 CASSLLAGAYEQYF
TRBV5-1 CASSGRPDTQYF
TRBV28 CASSSVGLAPYNEQFF
TRBV21-1 CASPTFGQANEKLFF
TRBV2 CASSEMLGTEAFF
TRBV9 CASSSSPGTSGKVRGTQYF
TRBV6-1 CASSEGDTQYF
TRBV12-5 CASGGTPWEQYF
TRBV30 CAWSVQATPAPQHF
TRBV30 CAWSPKGPYTQYF
TRBV6-6 CASSYLASHGYTF
TRBV2 CASSEVIGSPYEQYF
TRBV10-1 CASSVLDTQYF
TRBV7-8 CASRQGPGRDEQFF
TRBV19 CASIRGTGGPGANVLTF
TRBV28 CASMSHESHSPLHF
TRBV1 CTRGTSGPVGETQYF
TRBV10-3 CAISGLDRVLGDTQYF
TRBV7-1 CASSFLRGQSRANVLTF
TRBV7-9 CASSPLTSGRSYEQYF
TRBV2 CASRRTPYNEQFF
TRBV10-3 CAISERGYEQYF
TRBV5-1 CASSLGFRTDYGYTF
TRBV27 CASSPWREGNNEQFF
TRBV5-1 CASTEASGSYEQYF
TRBV7-2 CASSSGLAGPYNEQFF
TRBV2 CASSNRGRTDTQYF
TRBV14 CASSQGLAGVTGELFF
TRBV2 CASSEVPAFQLQGKSNYGYTF
TRBV6-1 CASRGAYEQYF
TRBV11-2 CASSSLKGGYGYGYTF
TRBV29-1 CSVDSGTGYQETQYF
TRBV5-4 CASSFPGLAEETQYF
TRBV28 CASRFLGLAGQSNEQFF
TRBV7-2 CASSLFNQETQYF
TRBV28 CASSLGIPGELFF
TRBV6-6 CASKPRGFGETQYF
TRBV5-1 CASSQTGVAGNTIYF
TRBV28 CASSFGVFTEAFF
TRBV6-5 CASSYRGRGYGYTF
TRBV5-1 CASSFAGVAGANVLTF
TRBV4-2 CASSQGASGKLRYF
TRBV11-2 CASSPAERTLHF
TRBV9 CASSVSTASLAGRADTQYF